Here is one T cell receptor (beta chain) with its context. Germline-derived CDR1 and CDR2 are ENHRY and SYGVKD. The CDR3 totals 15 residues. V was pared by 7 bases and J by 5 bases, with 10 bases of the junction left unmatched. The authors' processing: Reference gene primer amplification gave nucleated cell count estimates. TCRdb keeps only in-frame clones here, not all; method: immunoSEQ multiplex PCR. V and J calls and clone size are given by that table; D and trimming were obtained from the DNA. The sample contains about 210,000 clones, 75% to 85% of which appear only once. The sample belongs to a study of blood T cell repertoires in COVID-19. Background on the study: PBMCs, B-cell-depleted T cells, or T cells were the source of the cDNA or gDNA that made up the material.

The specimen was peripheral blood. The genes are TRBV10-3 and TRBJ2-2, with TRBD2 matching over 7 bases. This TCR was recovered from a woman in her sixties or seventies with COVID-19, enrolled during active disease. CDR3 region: CAITPGTTQTGELFF. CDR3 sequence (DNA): TGTGCCATCACCCCCGGGACTACCCAAACCGGGGAGCTGTTTTTT.